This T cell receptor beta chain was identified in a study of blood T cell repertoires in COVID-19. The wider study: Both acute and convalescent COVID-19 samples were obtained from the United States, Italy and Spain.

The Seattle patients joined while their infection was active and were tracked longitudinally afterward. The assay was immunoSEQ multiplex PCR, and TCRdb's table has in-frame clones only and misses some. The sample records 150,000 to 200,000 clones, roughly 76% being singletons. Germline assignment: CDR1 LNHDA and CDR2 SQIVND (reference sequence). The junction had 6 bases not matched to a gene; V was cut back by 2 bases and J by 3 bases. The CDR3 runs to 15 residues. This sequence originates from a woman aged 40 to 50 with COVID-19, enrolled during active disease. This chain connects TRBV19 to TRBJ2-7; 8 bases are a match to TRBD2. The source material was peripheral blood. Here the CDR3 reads CASSIKSGRIYEQYF. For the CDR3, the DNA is TGTGCCAGTAGTATAAAAAGCGGGAGAATCTACGAGCAGTACTTC.